These 10 T cell receptor beta chains originate from one sample sequenced in a study of T cells in Graves' hyperthyroidism and ophthalmopathy. RNA transcripts served as the template for amplifying TCR beta CDR3 regions. TCR CDR3 underwent first-round RT-PCR with the HTBI primer set. TCRdb re-derived calls from the multiplex PCR reads in MiXCR, one entry per CDR3 protein. The sample holds under 700,000 distinct CDR3 sequences, 16% seen once. The source material was blood. These receptor sequences come from a young woman with Graves' hyperthyroidism.

This clonotype was counted only a few times. The chain has TRBV6-5 and TRBJ1-3; D gene uncertain. The V gene lost 2 bases and the J gene lost 0 bases, with 11 bases spanning the gap. The germline gives CDR1 MNHEY, CDR2 SVGAGI. CDR3 size: 16 residues. The CDR3 loop is CASSYEPLSSGNTIYF. The CDR3 bases are TGTGCCAGCAGTTACGAGCCTCTTAGCTCTGGAAACACCATATATTTT.

The chain recombines TRBV28 with TRBJ2-4; 9 bases match TRBD2. The CDR3 extends over 15 amino acids. Germline CDR1 MDHEN, CDR2 SYDVKM. V trimming: 6 bases; J trimming: 8 bases; junction bases outside the gene matches: 11. Written as DNA, the CDR3 is TGTGCCAGCAGCCCCGGCTGGGCGGGAGGGGACATTCAGTACTTC. It is translated as CASSPGWAGGDIQYF.

This clonotype was seen at least ten times. The V gene is TRBV12-3 or TRBV12-4, the J gene TRBJ1-1; 12 bases map to TRBD1. V was clipped by 3 bases and J by 1 base; unmatched bases: 6. The CDR3 consists of 17 residues. CDR3 amino acids: CASSFLGTGGPNTEAFF. In nucleotides, the CDR3 is TGTGCCAGCAGTTTTCTTGGGACAGGGGGCCCGAACACTGAAGCTTTCTTT.

This clonotype was recorded many times. V usage is TRBV6-1 and J usage is TRBJ2-3; the D is unclear. The germline V and J ends were trimmed by 1 base and 6 bases, with 14 bases remaining between them. CDR1 is MNHNS and CDR2 is SASEGT in the germline V gene. CDR3 length: 15 amino acids. CDR3 sequence reads: CASSEVAEFIDTQYF. DNA for the CDR3: TGTGCCAGCAGTGAAGTTGCGGAGTTTATCGATACGCAGTATTTT.

The rearrangement uses TRBV6-2 or TRBV6-3 and TRBJ1-1; 8 positions match TRBD1. Trimming took 10 bases from V and 1 from J; bases not matched to a gene: 8. Germline CDR1 reads MNHEY; CDR2 reads SVGEGT. CDR3 length: 14 amino acids. The CDR3 region is CATMATGGNTEAFF. CDR3 DNA: TGTGCCACCATGGCAACAGGGGGGAACACTGAAGCTTTCTTT.

The chain links TRBV20-1 to TRBJ2-7; 11 nucleotides match TRBD2. V shed 2 bases, J shed 6 bases, and the junction held 15 bases outside the gene matches. CDR3 length equals 17 residues. Germline loops: CDR1 DFQATT, CDR2 SNEGSKA (reference sequence). The CDR3 region has the DNA TGCAGTGCTAGAAGGAGGAGAGTAGCGGGGGGGCTTCGCGAGCAGTACTTC. This gives the protein CSARRRRVAGGLREQYF.

This clonotype appeared many times. The genes are TRBV11-3 and TRBJ2-2; D is perhaps TRBD1 or TRBD2 (5 bases each). The germline V gene has CDR1 SGHNT and CDR2 YENEEA. V was shortened by 5 bases and J by 0 bases, with 16 bases between the two germline ends. This CDR3 spans 17 amino acids. The CDR3 DNA sequence: TGTGCCAGCAGCGTATCCGGGACGAAAGCGAACACCGGGGAGCTGTTTTTT. This sequence encodes CASSVSGTKANTGELFF.

In nucleotides, the CDR3 is TGTGCCAGCAGCCGTCCACCGAACACCGGGGAGCTGTTTTTT. Translation: CASSRPPNTGELFF. The chain uses TRBV7-2 and TRBJ2-2; D is unclear. Germline V gene data show CDR1 as SGHTA and CDR2 as FQGNSA. This CDR3 is 14 amino acids long. The V end was cut by 5 bases, the J end by 0 bases, with 7 bases between.

This clonotype was observed a few times. The chain combines TRBV18 with TRBJ1-6, with D possibly being TRBD1 (5 bases). This CDR3 contains 15 residues. Germline V CDR1 and CDR2: KGHSH, LQKENI. V was clipped by 4 bases and J by 5 bases, with 12 bases between them. Here the CDR3 DNA reads TGTGCCAGCTCACAAGGAGGGACCGATAATTCACCCCTCCACTTT. It encodes CASSQGGTDNSPLHF.

This clonotype occurred many times. The V and J genes are TRBV2 and TRBJ2-5; D call uncertain. Trimming removed 3 bases at V and 5 bases at J, with 13 bases between. CDR1 and CDR2 from the germline V gene are SNHLY and FYNNEI. The CDR3 runs to 14 residues. CDR3 DNA: TGTGCCAGCAGTGAGTTGCGGAATATGGAGACCCAGTACTTC. Amino acids: CASSELRNMETQYF.